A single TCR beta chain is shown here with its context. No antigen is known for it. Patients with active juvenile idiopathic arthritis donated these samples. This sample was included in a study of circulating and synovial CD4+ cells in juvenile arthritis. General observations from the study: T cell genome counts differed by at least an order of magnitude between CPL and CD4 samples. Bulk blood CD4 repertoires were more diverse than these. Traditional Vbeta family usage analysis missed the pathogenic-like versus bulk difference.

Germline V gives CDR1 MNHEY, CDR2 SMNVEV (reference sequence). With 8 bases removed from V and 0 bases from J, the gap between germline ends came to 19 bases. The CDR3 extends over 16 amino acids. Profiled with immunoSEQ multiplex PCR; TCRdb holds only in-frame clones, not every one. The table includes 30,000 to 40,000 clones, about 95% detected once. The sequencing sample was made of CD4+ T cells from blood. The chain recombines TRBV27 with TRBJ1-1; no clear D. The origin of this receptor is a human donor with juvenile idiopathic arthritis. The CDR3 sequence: CASGSSNRGMNTEAFF. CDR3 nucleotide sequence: TGTGCCAGCGGAAGCAGCAACCGGGGAATGAACACTGAAGCTTTCTTT.